A single sample is the source of the 27 T cell receptor beta chains below, sequenced in a study of CD8 T cells in Susac syndrome. With random hexamers, about 0.45 to 1 ug RNA was reverse transcribed. TCRdb independently ran MiXCR on the immunoSEQ multiplex PCR reads; one entry per CDR3 protein. The sample includes approximately 170,000 distinct CDR3 sequences, about 91% of them seen just once. Sequenced material: CD4+ T cells from PBMCs. The receptors come from a human donor in good health.

This clonotype was recorded once. The V and J genes are TRBV2 and TRBJ1-4; 7 bases map to TRBD1. The CDR3 is made up of 16 amino acids. Germline V lookup: CDR1 SNHLY, CDR2 FYNNEI. Trimming removed 4 bases from V and 0 bases from J; junction bases left unmatched: 5. CDR3 protein: CASSGQGHATNEKLFF. The CDR3, as DNA: TGTGCCAGCAGTGGACAGGGCCATGCAACTAATGAAAAACTGTTTTTT.

CDR3 sequence reads: CSARLEAGGPYEQYF. The CDR3 region has the DNA TGCAGTGCCAGACTTGAGGCGGGGGGTCCATACGAGCAGTACTTC. This sequence joins TRBV20-1 and TRBJ2-7, with TRBD2 matching 8 bases. The CDR3 is 15 residues long. Germline V gives CDR1 DFQATT, CDR2 SNEGSKA (reference sequence). V lost 6 bases, J lost 4 bases, and 14 bases stayed unmatched.

V and J are TRBV29-1 and TRBJ2-3; D perhaps matches TRBD2 (5 bases). This CDR3 has 10 residues. Germline loops: CDR1 SQVTM, CDR2 ANQGSEA. V lost 4 bases, J lost 8 bases, and 7 bases lay in between. Here the CDR3 DNA reads TGCAGCGTTGGGGAGCTTACGCAGTATTTT. Its protein product is CSVGELTQYF.

This chain joins TRBV20-1 and TRBJ1-6; D unresolved. The CDR3 loop spans 15 amino acids. V was clipped by 2 bases and J by 0 bases, with 8 bases between them. The germline V gene encodes CDR1 DFQATT and CDR2 SNEGSKA (reference sequence). CDR3 coding DNA: TGCAGTGCTAGAAGTCCCAGCTCCTATAATTCACCCCTCCACTTT. Its protein is CSARSPSSYNSPLHF.

With respect to this clonotype: One end of the junction is discordant with germline, which a read error may explain. The chain combines TRBV6-2 or TRBV6-3 with TRBJ1-3; D is unresolved. Germline assignment: CDR1 MNHEY and CDR2 SVGEGT. The CDR3 contains 12 residues. CDR3 loop: CASSNSGNTIYF. The DNA of the CDR3 is TGTGCCAGCAGTAACTCTGGAAACACCATATATTTT.

V usage is TRBV10-3 and J usage is TRBJ1-2; no firm D call. V was pared by 3 bases and J by 6 bases, with 11 bases between. The CDR3 runs to 13 residues. CDR1 is ENHRY and CDR2 is SYGVKD in the germline V gene. The CDR3 spells CAISESVGHGYTF. CDR3 in DNA: TGTGCCATCAGTGAATCGGTAGGGCATGGCTACACCTTC.

The chain uses TRBV19 and TRBJ1-1; D may be TRBD1 (5 bases). The CDR3 sequence is 15 residues long. Trimming shortened V by 9 bases and J by 5 bases, and 22 bases separated the two germline ends. In germline, CDR1 is LNHDA, CDR2 SQIVND (reference sequence). The CDR3 sequence: CASSPARDLRTEAFF. The CDR3 coding sequence is TGTGCCAGCTCTCCAGCCAGGGACTTGAGGACTGAAGCTTTCTTT.

The table lists this clonotype with a count of one. The chain uses TRBV28 and TRBJ1-1; D is unresolved. The germline V and J ends were trimmed by 8 bases and 5 bases, with 9 bases remaining between them. CDR3 length: 11 residues. Germline loops: CDR1 MDHEN, CDR2 SYDVKM. Here the CDR3 reads CASGRQTEAFF. CDR3 DNA sequence: TGTGCCAGCGGCCGCCAGACTGAAGCTTTCTTT. The variable domain in full, with the rest retrieved from reference TRBV28 and TRBJ1-1, is DVKVTQSSRYLVKRTGEKVFLECVQDMDHENMFWYRQDPGLGLRLIYFSYDVKMKEKGDIPEGYSVSREKKERFSLILESASTNQTSMYLCASGRQTEAFFGQGTRLTVV.

The gene calls are TRBV23-1 and TRBJ1-1; D gene uncertain. TRBV23-1 is an ORF, and what it does is uncertain. The CDR3 is 14 amino acids. V lost 5 bases and J 2 bases, leaving 12 bases between the germline ends. The CDR3 protein is CASSGRRVNTEAFF. The DNA for the CDR3 is TGCGCCAGCAGTGGGAGACGGGTTAACACTGAAGCTTTCTTT.

This rearrangement joins TRBV7-9 to TRBJ1-1; TRBD1 matches 9 bases. The CDR3 covers 16 residues. Per the germline V gene, CDR1 is SEHNR and CDR2 is FQNEAQ (reference sequence). V dropped 5 bases and J dropped 2; count of bases not matched to a gene: 9. The CDR3 spells CASSTRPGQGNTEAFF. For the CDR3, the DNA is TGTGCCAGCAGCACGCGCCCGGGACAGGGTAACACTGAAGCTTTCTTT.

This sequence joins TRBV12-3 or TRBV12-4 and TRBJ1-1, with 7 bases aligning to TRBD1. Trimming at V came to 5 bases and at J to 1 base, leaving 7 bases not matched to a gene. The CDR3 covers 15 residues. CDR3 DNA sequence: TGTGCCAGCAGTCCAGAACAGGGGCGGAACACTGAAGCTTTCTTT. Translated, it gives CASSPEQGRNTEAFF.

The chain uses TRBV18 and TRBJ1-1; maybe TRBD1 (6 bases). V dropped 3 bases and J dropped 1 base, with 9 bases sitting between them. The germline CDR1 and CDR2 sequences are KGHSH and LQKENI. This CDR3 is 14 amino acids long. CDR3 nucleotides: TGTGCCAGCTCACCCGGGACAAGGAACACTGAAGCTTTCTTT. It specifies CASSPGTRNTEAFF.

This clonotype occurred a few times. The rearrangement uses TRBV5-1 and TRBJ1-5; possible D gene TRBD1, 5 bases. The CDR3 covers 15 residues. Trimming left V 0 bases short and J 2 bases short, with 9 bases between. Germline loops: CDR1 SGHRS, CDR2 YFSETQ. Here the CDR3 DNA reads TGCGCCAGCAGCTTGGAAGCAGGGCGCAATCAGCCCCAGCATTTT. Its protein is CASSLEAGRNQPQHF.

V usage is TRBV24-1 and J usage is TRBJ2-1; tentative D call: TRBD2 (6 bases). The CDR3 extends over 16 amino acids. CDR1 and CDR2 (germline): KGHDR, SFDVKD. Trimming cost V 0 bases and J 9 bases, with 17 bases left between them. CDR3 residues: CATSDLSAEGWGEQFF. CDR3 sequence (DNA): TGTGCCACCAGTGATTTGTCGGCGGAGGGGTGGGGTGAGCAGTTCTTC.

The rearrangement joins TRBV6-6 to TRBJ2-3, with TRBD2 matching 7 bases. The CDR3 covers 15 residues. J was trimmed by 0 bases and V by 5 bases; bases with no gene match: 5. Germline V gives CDR1 MNHNY, CDR2 SVGAGI (reference sequence). In DNA form, the CDR3 reads TGTGCCAGCAGTCCCCTAGCGGACAGCACAGATACGCAGTATTTT. The encoded protein is CASSPLADSTDTQYF.

In DNA form, the CDR3 reads TGTGCCAGCAGCCTACTAGCGGGAGGGAACACCGGGGAGCTGTTTTTT. Protein sequence: CASSLLAGGNTGELFF. The chain couples TRBV3-1 to TRBJ2-2, with 12 bases lining up with TRBD2. Per the germline V gene, CDR1 is LGHDT and CDR2 is YNNKEL (reference sequence). V lost 4 bases and J lost 1; bases outside the gene matches: 1. The CDR3 length is 16 residues.

This sequence joins TRBV20-1 and TRBJ2-1; D may be TRBD1 or TRBD2 (5 bases each). Germline lookup yields CDR1 DFQATT and CDR2 SNEGSKA (reference sequence). This CDR3 is built from 12 residues. V shed 6 bases and J shed 6 bases, with 12 bases lying between them. CDR3 sequence (DNA): TGCAGTGCCACCCTTGGGGGCAATGAGCAGTTCTTC. Protein sequence: CSATLGGNEQFF.

The chain employs TRBV11-2 and TRBJ1-6, with 7 nucleotides matching TRBD1. Germline lookup yields CDR1 SGHAT and CDR2 FQNNGV. With 2 bases clipped from V and 8 bases from J, the junction kept 6 bases outside the gene matches. The CDR3 length is 15 residues. As DNA, the CDR3 is TGTGCCAGCAGCTTAACAGGGGCCAATGATTCACCCCTCCACTTT. Its protein product is CASSLTGANDSPLHF.

The chain employs TRBV28 and TRBJ2-2; TRBD1 matches at 8 bases. V lost 3 bases to trimming and J lost 3 bases; unmatched junction nucleotides: 15. The CDR3 runs 19 residues. Germline V gives CDR1 MDHEN, CDR2 SYDVKM. The CDR3 DNA reads as TGTGCCAGCAGTTTGGGCACTTCTCCGGGACAGGTATACACCGGGGAGCTGTTTTTT. Translation: CASSLGTSPGQVYTGELFF. The full variable domain, completed using reference TRBV28 and TRBJ2-2, is DVKVTQSSRYLVKRTGEKVFLECVQDMDHENMFWYRQDPGLGLRLIYFSYDVKMKEKGDIPEGYSVSREKKERFSLILESASTNQTSMYLCASSLGTSPGQVYTGELFFGEGSRLTVL.

V and J are TRBV18 and TRBJ2-7; 8 bases line up with TRBD1. This CDR3 is built from 12 residues. Unmatched junction bases numbered 8, after V lost 6 bases and J lost 10 bases. The V gene's germline CDR1 is KGHSH and CDR2 LQKENI. The CDR3 protein is CASSDQGAVQYF. In DNA form, the CDR3 reads TGTGCCAGCTCGGATCAGGGGGCGGTTCAGTACTTC.

The gene calls are TRBV20-1 and TRBJ1-5, with D tentatively TRBD1 (6 bases). The CDR3 extends over 12 amino acids. Germline V CDR1 and CDR2: DFQATT, SNEGSKA (reference sequence). The V end lost 5 bases, the J end lost 6 bases, and 11 bases lay between the germline ends. The CDR3, as DNA: TGCAGTGCTGGGGGGGGGCTTCAGCCCCAGCATTTT. This encodes CSAGGGLQPQHF.

V is TRBV29-1 and J is TRBJ2-5; TRBD1 matches at 8 bases. Germline CDR1 and CDR2: SQVTM and ANQGSEA. This CDR3 spans 12 amino acids. Trimming took 5 bases from V and 5 from J; bases not matched to a gene: 4. This CDR3 is CSVYQGAETQYF. The DNA of the CDR3 is TGCAGCGTTTATCAGGGGGCTGAGACCCAGTACTTC.

The CDR3 region has the DNA TGTGCCAGCAGCTTCCGGGACAGGCCCTACGAGCAGTACTTC. It yields the protein CASSFRDRPYEQYF. The chain is built from TRBV5-4 and TRBJ2-7; 8 bases map to TRBD1. This CDR3 comprises 14 residues. J gave up 2 bases and V 2 bases, and 3 bases lay outside the gene matches. Per the germline V gene, CDR1 is SGHNT and CDR2 is YYREEE (reference sequence).

The genes are TRBV12-3 or TRBV12-4 and TRBJ1-1; no reliable D call. V lost 6 bases and J 10 bases, leaving 15 bases between the germline ends. This CDR3 is 12 amino acids long. CDR3 sequence: CASSPGGYRAFF. CDR3 nucleotides: TGTGCCAGCAGCCCGGGTGGTTATCGAGCTTTCTTT.

This clonotype was seen more than once but under ten times. The chain uses TRBV7-9 and TRBJ2-3, with 7 bases matching TRBD2. Germline CDR1 reads SEHNR; CDR2 reads FQNEAQ (reference sequence). V shed 5 bases and J 0 bases; nucleotides not matched to a gene: 2. The CDR3 contains 14 residues. CDR3 protein: CASSPSGSTDTQYF. CDR3 in DNA: TGTGCCAGCAGCCCTAGCGGTAGCACAGATACGCAGTATTTT. Together with reference TRBV7-9 and TRBJ2-3, the CDR3 gives the full variable domain: DTGVSQNPRHKITKRGQNVTFRCDPISEHNRLYWYRQTLGQGPEFLTYFQNEAQLEKSRLLSDRFSAERPKGSFSTLEIQRTEQGDSAMYLCASSPSGSTDTQYFGPGTRLTVL.

V is TRBV3-1 and J is TRBJ2-2; D is tentatively TRBD1 or TRBD2 (5 bases each). Trimming removed 3 bases from V and 7 bases from J, with 30 bases in between. The CDR3 loop spans 20 amino acids. The germline CDR1 and CDR2 sequences are LGHDT and YNNKEL (reference sequence). CDR3: CASSQGLAPTTEPHLGELFF. The CDR3 region has the DNA TGTGCCAGCAGCCAGGGCCTAGCACCCACGACAGAACCACACCTCGGGGAGCTGTTTTTT.

This chain connects TRBV9 to TRBJ2-1, with 13 bases matching TRBD2. The length of the CDR3 is 19 residues. Germline CDR1 is SGDLS and CDR2 is YYNGEE. Losses at the gene ends were 4 bases for V and 0 bases for J; bases not matched to a gene: 10. The CDR3 sequence is CASSSRGTSGASSYNEQFF. In DNA form, the CDR3 reads TGTGCCAGCAGCTCCCGAGGGACTAGCGGGGCGAGCTCCTACAATGAGCAGTTCTTC.